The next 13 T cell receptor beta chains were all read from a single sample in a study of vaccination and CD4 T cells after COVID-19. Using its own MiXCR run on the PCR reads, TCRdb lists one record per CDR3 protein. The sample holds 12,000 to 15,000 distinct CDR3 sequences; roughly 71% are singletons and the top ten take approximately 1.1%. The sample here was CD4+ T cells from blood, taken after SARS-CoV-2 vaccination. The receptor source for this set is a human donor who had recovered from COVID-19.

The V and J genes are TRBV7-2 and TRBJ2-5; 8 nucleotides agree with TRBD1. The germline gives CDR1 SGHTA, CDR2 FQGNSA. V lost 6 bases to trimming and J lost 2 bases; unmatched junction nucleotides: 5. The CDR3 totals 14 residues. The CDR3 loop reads CASRRNRGQETQYF. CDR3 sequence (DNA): TGTGCCAGCAGACGGAACAGGGGGCAAGAGACCCAGTACTTC.

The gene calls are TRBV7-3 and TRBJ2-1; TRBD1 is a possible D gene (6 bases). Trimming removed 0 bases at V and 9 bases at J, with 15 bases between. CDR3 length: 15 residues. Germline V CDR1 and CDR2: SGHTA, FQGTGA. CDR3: CASSLTLGGGGEQFF. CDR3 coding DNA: TGTGCCAGCAGCTTAACACTAGGGGGTGGGGGTGAGCAGTTCTTC.

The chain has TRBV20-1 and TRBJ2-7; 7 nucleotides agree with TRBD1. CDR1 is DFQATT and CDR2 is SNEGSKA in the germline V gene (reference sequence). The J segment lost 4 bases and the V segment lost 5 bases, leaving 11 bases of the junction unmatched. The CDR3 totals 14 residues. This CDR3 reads CSASRLGGSYEQYF. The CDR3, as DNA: TGCAGTGCTTCAAGGCTAGGGGGCTCTTACGAGCAGTACTTC.

The CDR3 DNA reads as TGTGCCAGCACCGACAGGAGGTTACGTGGACTAGCGGGAAAGGGATCACCCCACGAGCAGTACTTC. It encodes CASTDRRLRGLAGKGSPHEQYF. This chain uses TRBV11-2 with TRBJ2-7; 12 positions agree with TRBD2. V lost 7 bases, J lost 5 bases, and 30 bases stayed unmatched. CDR3 length: 22 residues. In germline, CDR1 is SGHAT, CDR2 FQNNGV.

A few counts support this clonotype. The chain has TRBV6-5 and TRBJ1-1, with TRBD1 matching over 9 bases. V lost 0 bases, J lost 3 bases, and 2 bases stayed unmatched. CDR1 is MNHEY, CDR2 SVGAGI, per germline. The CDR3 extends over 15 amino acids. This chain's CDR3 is CASSYSTGGHTEAFF. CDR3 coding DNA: TGTGCCAGCAGTTACTCGACAGGGGGGCACACTGAAGCTTTCTTT.

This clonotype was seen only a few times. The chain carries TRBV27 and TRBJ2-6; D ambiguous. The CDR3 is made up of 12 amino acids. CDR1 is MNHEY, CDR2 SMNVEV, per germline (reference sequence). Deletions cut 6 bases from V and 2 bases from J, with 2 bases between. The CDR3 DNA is TGTGCCAGCAGAGCTGGGGCCAACGTCCTGACTTTC. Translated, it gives CASRAGANVLTF.

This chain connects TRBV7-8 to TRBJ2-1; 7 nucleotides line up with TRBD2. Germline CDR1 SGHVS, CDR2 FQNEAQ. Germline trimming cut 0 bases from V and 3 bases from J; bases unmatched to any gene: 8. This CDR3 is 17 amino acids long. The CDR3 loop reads CASSLAPWERGYNEQFF. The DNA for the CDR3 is TGTGCCAGCAGCTTAGCTCCATGGGAGCGGGGCTACAATGAGCAGTTCTTC.

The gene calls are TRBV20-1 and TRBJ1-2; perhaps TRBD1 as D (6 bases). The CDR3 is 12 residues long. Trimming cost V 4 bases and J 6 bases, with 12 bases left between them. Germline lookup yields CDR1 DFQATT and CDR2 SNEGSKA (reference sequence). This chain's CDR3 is CSATAPGDGYTF. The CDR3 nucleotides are TGCAGTGCTACCGCCCCAGGGGATGGCTACACCTTC.

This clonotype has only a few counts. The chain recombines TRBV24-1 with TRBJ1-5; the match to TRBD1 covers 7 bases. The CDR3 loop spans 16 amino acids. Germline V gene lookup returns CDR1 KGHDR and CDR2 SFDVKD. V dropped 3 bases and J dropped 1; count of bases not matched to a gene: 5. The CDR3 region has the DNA TGTGCCACCAGTGATCCGACAGGGACGAGCAATCAGCCCCAGCATTTT. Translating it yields CATSDPTGTSNQPQHF.

The CDR3 spells CAISENGDTQYF. The CDR3 nucleotides read TGTGCCATCAGTGAGAACGGGGATACGCAGTATTTT. The genes are TRBV10-3 and TRBJ2-3; D is uncertain. The CDR3 has 12 amino acids. Germline values: CDR1 ENHRY, CDR2 SYGVKD. V was clipped by 2 bases and J by 6 bases, with 6 bases between them.

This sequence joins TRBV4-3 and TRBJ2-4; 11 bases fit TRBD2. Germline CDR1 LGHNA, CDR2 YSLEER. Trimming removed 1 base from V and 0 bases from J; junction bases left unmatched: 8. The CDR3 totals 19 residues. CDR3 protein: CASSQGGTSGLLAKNIQYF. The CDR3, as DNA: TGCGCCAGCAGCCAAGGGGGGACTAGCGGATTACTAGCCAAAAACATTCAGTACTTC.

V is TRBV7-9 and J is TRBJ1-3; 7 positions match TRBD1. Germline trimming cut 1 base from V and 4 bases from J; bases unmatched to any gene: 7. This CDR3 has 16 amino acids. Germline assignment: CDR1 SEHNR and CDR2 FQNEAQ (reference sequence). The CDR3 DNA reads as TGTGCCAGCAGCTTAGACGGACAGGTCATGGGAAACACCATATATTTT. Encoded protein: CASSLDGQVMGNTIYF.

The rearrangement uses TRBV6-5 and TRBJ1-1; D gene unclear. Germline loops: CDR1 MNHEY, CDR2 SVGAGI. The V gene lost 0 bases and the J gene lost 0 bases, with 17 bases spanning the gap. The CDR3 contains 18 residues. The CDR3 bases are TGTGCCAGCAGTTACTCAAGCTCCCGCTTATCCATGAACACTGAAGCTTTCTTT. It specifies CASSYSSSRLSMNTEAFF.